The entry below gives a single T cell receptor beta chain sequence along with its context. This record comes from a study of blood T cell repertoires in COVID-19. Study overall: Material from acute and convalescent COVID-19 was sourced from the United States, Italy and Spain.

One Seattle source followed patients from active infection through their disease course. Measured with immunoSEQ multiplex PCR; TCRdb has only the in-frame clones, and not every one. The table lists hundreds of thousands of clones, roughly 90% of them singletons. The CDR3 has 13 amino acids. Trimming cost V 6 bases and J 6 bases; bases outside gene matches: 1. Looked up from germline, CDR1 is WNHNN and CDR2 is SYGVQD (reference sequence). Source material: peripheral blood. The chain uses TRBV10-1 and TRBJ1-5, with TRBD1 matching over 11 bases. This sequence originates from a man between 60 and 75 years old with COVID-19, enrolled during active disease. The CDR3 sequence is CASSGTGGQPQHF. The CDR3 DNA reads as TGCGCCAGCAGCGGGACAGGGGGTCAGCCCCAGCATTTT.